The present entry profiles one TCR beta chain with its context. This CDR3 is 15 amino acids long. V was cut by 0 bases and J by 6 bases, with 11 bases left in between. The germline V gene has CDR1 KGHSH and CDR2 LQKENI. The sample is drawn from a study of shared clonotypes between healthy human individuals. The overall study: Three CD4 naive, three CD4 memory, two CD8 naive and one CD8 memory plate were used per donor.

TCRdb's table, derived via immunoSEQ multiplex PCR, lists solely in-frame clones and lacks some. Among about 750,000 clones listed, 92% were seen once. The naive CD8 population came from CD45RO-negative cells selected for CCR7, without terminally differentiated effector memory CD45RA+ cells. The genes are TRBV18 and TRBJ2-2; D may be TRBD2 (6 bases). This TCR was sampled from a young man in good health. Sequencing was performed on naive CD8+ T cells sorted from blood. CDR3 in amino acids: CASSPPDREPGELFF. CDR3 DNA: TGTGCCAGCTCACCACCGGATCGGGAGCCCGGGGAGCTGTTTTTT.